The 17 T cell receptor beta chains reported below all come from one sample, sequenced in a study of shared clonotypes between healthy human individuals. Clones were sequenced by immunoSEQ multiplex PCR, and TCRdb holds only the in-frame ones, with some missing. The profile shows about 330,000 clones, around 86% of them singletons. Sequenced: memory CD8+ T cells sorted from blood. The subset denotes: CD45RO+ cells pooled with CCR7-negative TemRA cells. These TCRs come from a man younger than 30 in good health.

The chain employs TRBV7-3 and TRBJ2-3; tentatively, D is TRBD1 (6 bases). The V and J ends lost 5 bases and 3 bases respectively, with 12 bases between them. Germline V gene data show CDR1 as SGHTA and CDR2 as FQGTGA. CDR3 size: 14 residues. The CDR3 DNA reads TGTGCCAGCAGCACAATAGGGGGTACAGATACGCAGTATTTT. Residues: CASSTIGGTDTQYF. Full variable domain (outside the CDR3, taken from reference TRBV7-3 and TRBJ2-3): GAGVSQTPSNKVTEKGKYVELRCDPISGHTALYWYRQSLGQGPEFLIYFQGTGAADDSGLPNDRFFAVRPEGSVSTLKIQRTERGDSAVYLCASSTIGGTDTQYFGPGTRLTVL.

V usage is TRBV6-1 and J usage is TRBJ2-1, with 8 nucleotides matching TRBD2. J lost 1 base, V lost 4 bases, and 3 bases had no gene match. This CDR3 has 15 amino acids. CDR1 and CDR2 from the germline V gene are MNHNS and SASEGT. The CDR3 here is CASSALAVSYNEQFF. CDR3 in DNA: TGTGCCAGCAGTGCACTAGCGGTTTCCTACAATGAGCAGTTCTTC.

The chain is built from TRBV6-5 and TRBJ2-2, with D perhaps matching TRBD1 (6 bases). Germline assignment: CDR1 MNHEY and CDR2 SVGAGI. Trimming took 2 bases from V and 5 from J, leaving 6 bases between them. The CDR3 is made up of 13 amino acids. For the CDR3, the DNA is TGTGCCAGCAGTTACACAGGGACCGGGGAGCTGTTTTTT. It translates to CASSYTGTGELFF.

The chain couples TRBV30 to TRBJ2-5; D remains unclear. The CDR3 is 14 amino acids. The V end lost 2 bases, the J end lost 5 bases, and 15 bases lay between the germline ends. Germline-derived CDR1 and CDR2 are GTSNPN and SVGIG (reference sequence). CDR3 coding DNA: TGTGCCTGGAGTAGTCAGATGGGGATGGAGACCCAGTACTTC. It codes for CAWSSQMGMETQYF.

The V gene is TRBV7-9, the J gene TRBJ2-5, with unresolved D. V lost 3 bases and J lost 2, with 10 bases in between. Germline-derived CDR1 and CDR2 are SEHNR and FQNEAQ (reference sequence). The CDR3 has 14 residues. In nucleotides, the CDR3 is TGTGCCAGCAGCTTGGGCCGGCCACAAGAGACCCAGTACTTC. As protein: CASSLGRPQETQYF.

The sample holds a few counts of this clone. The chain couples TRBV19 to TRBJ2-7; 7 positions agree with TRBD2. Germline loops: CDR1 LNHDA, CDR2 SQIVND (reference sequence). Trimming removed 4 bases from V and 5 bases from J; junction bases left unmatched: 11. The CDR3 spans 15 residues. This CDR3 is CASSSLSGGNDEQYF. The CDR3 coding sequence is TGTGCCAGTAGTAGTCTGTCGGGGGGAAACGACGAGCAGTACTTC.

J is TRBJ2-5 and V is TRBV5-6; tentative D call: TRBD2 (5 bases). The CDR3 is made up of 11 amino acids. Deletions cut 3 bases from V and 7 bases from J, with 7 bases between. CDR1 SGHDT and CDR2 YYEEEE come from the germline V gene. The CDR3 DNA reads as TGTGCCAGCAGCTCCGGAGGGACCCAGTACTTC. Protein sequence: CASSSGGTQYF.

The CDR3 region has the DNA TGTGCCAGCAGTCGGACTAGCGCCTCACCGTACGAGCAGTACTTC. The encoded protein is CASSRTSASPYEQYF. This sequence joins TRBV6-1 and TRBJ2-7; 9 nucleotides line up with TRBD2. The germline V gene has CDR1 MNHNS and CDR2 SASEGT. After removal of 5 bases from V and 4 bases from J, the junction contained 9 bases not matched to a gene. This CDR3 has 15 residues.

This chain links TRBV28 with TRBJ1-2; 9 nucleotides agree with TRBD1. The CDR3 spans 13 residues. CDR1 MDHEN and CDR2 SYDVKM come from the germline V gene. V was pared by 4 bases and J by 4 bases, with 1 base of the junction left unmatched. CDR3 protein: CASSWDRAYGYTF. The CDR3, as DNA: TGTGCCAGCAGTTGGGACAGGGCCTATGGCTACACCTTC.

The CDR3 spells CASSQTGGNSPLHF. The DNA for the CDR3 is TGTGCCAGCAGCCAGACAGGGGGGAATTCACCCCTCCACTTT. This chain connects TRBV7-9 to TRBJ1-6, with TRBD1 matching over 9 bases. V trimming: 5 bases; J trimming: 7 bases; junction bases outside the gene matches: 3. From germline, CDR1 is SEHNR and CDR2 FQNEAQ (reference sequence). The CDR3 covers 14 residues.

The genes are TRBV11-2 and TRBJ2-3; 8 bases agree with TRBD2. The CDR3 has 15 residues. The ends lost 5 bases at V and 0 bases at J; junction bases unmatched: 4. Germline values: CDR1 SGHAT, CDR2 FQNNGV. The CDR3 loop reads CASSPSGGSTDTQYF. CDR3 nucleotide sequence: TGTGCCAGCAGCCCGAGCGGGGGAAGCACAGATACGCAGTATTTT. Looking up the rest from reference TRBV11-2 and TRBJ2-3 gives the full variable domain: EAGVAQSPRYKIIEKRQSVAFWCNPISGHATLYWYQQILGQGPKLLIQFQNNGVVDDSQLPKDRFSAERLKGVDSTLKIQPAKLEDSAVYLCASSPSGGSTDTQYFGPGTRLTVL.

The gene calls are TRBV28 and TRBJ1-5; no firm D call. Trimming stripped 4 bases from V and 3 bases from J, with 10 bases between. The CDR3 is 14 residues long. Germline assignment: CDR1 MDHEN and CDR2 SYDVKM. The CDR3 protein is CASSSLPHNQPQHF. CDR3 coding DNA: TGTGCCAGCAGTTCCCTCCCCCACAATCAGCCCCAGCATTTT.

The CDR3 DNA follows: TGTGCCAGCAGCCCAGGGTCCCTCTACGAGCAGTACTTC. Residues: CASSPGSLYEQYF. V is TRBV9 and J is TRBJ2-7; possibly TRBD1 for D (5 bases). V was shortened by 4 bases and J by 3 bases, with 11 bases between the two germline ends. This CDR3 spans 13 amino acids. CDR1 is SGDLS and CDR2 is YYNGEE in the germline V gene.

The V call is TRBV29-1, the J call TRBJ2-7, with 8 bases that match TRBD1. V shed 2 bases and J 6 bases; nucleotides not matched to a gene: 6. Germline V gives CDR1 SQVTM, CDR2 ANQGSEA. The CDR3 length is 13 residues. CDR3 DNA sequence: TGCAGCGTTGAAACCGGGACAGGACTCGAGCAGTACTTC. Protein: CSVETGTGLEQYF.

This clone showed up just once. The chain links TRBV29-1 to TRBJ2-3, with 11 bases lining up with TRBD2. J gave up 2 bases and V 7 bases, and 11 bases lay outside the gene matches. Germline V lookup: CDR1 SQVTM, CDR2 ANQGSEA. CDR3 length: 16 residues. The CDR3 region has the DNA TGCAGCGCCGAACGTGGTAGCGGGAGGGTCACAGATACGCAGTATTTT. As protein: CSAERGSGRVTDTQYF.

In DNA, the CDR3 is TGCGCCAGCAGCCAAGATCGGAGCTCCTATAATTCACCCCTCCACTTT. Protein product: CASSQDRSSYNSPLHF. The V call is TRBV4-1, the J call TRBJ1-6; D is uncertain. Germline lookup yields CDR1 MGHRA and CDR2 YSYEKL. With 0 bases removed from V and 0 bases from J, the gap between germline ends came to 6 bases. This CDR3 comprises 16 residues.

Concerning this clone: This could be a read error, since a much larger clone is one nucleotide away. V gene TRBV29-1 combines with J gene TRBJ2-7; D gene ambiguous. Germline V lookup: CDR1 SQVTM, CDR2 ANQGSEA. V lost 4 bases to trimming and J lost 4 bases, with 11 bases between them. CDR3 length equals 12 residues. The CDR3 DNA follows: TGCAGCGTTGGGGCAAGGGATTACGAGCAGTACTTC. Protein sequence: CSVGARDYEQYF.